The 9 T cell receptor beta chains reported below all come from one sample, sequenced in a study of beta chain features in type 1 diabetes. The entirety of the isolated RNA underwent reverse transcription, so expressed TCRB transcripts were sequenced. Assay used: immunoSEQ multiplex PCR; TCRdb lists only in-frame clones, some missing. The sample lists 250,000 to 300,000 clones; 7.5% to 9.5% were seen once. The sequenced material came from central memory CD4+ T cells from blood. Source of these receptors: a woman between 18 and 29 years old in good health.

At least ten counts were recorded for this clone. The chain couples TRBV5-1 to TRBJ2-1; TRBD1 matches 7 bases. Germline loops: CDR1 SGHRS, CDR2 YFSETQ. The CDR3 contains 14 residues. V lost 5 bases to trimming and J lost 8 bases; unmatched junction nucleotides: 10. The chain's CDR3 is CASSLTGNGDEQFF. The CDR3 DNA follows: TGCGCCAGCAGTCTGACAGGGAATGGAGATGAGCAGTTCTTC. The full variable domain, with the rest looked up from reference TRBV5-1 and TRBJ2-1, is KAGVTQTPRYLIKTRGQQVTLSCSPISGHRSVSWYQQTPGQGLQFLFEYFSETQRNKGNFPGRFSGRQFSNSRSEMNVSTLELGDSALYLCASSLTGNGDEQFFGPGTRLTVL.

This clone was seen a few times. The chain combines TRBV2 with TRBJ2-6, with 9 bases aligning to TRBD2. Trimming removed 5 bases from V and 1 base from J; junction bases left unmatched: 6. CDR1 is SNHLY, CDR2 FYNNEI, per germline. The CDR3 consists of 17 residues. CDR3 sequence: CASSMIAGASGANVLTF. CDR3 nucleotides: TGTGCCAGCAGTATGATAGCGGGAGCGTCTGGGGCCAACGTCCTGACTTTC.

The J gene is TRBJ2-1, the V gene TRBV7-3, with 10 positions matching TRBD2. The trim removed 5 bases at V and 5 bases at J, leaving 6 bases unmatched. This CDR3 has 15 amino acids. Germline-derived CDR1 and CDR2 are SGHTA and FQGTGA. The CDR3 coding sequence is TGTGCCAGCAGCCCCAGCGGGGGGGCGAACAATGAGCAGTTCTTC. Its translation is CASSPSGGANNEQFF.

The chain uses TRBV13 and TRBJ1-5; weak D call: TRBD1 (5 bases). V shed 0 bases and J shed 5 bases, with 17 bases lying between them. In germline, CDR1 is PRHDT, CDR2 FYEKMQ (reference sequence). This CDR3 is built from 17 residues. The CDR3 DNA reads TGTGCCAGCAGCTTAGGCCTCGAGAGGGGAGCCTATCAGCCCCAGCATTTT. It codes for CASSLGLERGAYQPQHF.

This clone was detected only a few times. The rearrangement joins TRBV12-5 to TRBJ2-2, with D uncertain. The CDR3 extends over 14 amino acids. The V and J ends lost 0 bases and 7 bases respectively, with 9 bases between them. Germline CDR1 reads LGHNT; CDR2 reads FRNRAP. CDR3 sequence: CASGLVYADGELFF. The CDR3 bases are TGTGCTAGTGGTTTGGTTTACGCGGACGGGGAGCTGTTTTTT.

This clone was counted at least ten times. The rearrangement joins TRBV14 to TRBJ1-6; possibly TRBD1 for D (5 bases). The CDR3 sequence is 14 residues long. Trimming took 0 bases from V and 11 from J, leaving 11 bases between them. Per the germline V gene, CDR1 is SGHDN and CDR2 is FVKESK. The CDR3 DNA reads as TGTGCCAGCAGCCAAGAAGGGGTTACGGCACCCCTCCACTTT. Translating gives CASSQEGVTAPLHF.

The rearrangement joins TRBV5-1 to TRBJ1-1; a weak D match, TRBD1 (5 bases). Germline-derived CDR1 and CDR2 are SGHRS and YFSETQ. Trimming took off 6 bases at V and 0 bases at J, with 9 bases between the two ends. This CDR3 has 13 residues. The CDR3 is CASTGTMNTEAFF. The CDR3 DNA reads TGCGCCAGCACCGGGACCATGAACACTGAAGCTTTCTTT. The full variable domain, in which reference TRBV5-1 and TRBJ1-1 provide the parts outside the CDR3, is KAGVTQTPRYLIKTRGQQVTLSCSPISGHRSVSWYQQTPGQGLQFLFEYFSETQRNKGNFPGRFSGRQFSNSRSEMNVSTLELGDSALYLCASTGTMNTEAFFGQGTRLTVV.

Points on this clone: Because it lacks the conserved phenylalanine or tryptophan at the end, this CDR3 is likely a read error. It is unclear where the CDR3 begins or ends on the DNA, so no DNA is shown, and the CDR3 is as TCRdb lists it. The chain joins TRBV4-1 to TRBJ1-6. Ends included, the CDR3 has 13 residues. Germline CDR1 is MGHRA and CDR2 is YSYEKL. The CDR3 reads CASSQDLSTRGSS.

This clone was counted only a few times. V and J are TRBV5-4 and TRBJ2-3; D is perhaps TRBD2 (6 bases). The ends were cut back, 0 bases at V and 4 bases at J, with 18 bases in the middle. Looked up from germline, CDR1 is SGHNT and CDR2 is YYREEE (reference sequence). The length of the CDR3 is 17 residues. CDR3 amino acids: CASSLALGGTLADTQYF. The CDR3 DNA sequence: TGTGCCAGCAGCTTGGCCCTGGGAGGCACATTGGCAGATACGCAGTATTTT.